Listed below are T cell receptor beta chains from one sample, sequenced in a study of cytomegalovirus exposure and HLA in healthy donors. The assay was immunoSEQ multiplex PCR, and TCRdb's table has in-frame clones only and misses some. The sample lists fewer than 200,000 clones; about 85% were seen once. Sequenced: PBMCs. The receptors come from a man aged 18 to 29 in good health and CMV-seropositive. Both conserved end residues are part of each CDR3. A D gene is named only where the DNA matches it firmly. The listing skips clone size in some rows; elsewhere it reads once, few, many or a size class.

D	size	V	J	DNA	CDR3
TRBD1	-	TRBV29-1	TRBJ2-7	TGCAGCGTTTGCCTGACAGGGGTAAGCTCCTACGAGCAGTACTTC	CSVCLTGVSSYEQYF
-	-	TRBV29-1	TRBJ2-2	TGCAGCGCCCAGTCAGGGTTTAAGAACACCGGGGAGCTGTTTTTT	CSAQSGFKNTGELFF
-	-	TRBV5-1	TRBJ2-1	TGCGCCAGCATGTTAGCGGCCGCCTACAATGAGCAGTTCTTC	CASMLAAAYNEQFF
TRBD1	-	TRBV6-1	TRBJ1-2	TGTGCCAGCAGTGAAGCTGGGACAGGGACTAACTATGGCTACACCTTC	CASSEAGTGTNYGYTF
TRBD1	-	TRBV27	TRBJ2-7	TGTTCCGCCGGGACAGGAGCCTACGAGCAGTACTTC	CSAGTGAYEQYF
-	-	TRBV6-1	TRBJ2-2	TGTGCCAGCACGTCCGGGGGGCAGACCGGGGAGCTGTTTTTT	CASTSGGQTGELFF
-	once	TRBV28	TRBJ1-1	TGTGCCAGCAGTTTCCGGGAGAACACTGAAGCTTTCTTT	CASSFRENTEAFF
TRBD1	-	TRBV12-5	TRBJ2-5	TGTGCTAGTGGTTTGGTAACAGGGGGTCAAGAGACCCAGTACTTC	CASGLVTGGQETQYF
-	-	TRBV7-8	TRBJ1-5	TGTGCCAGCAGCAATGACAGCTACAATCAGCCCCAGCATTTT	CASSNDSYNQPQHF
TRBD2	-	TRBV6-1	TRBJ2-7	TGTGCCAGCAGTGCAACTAGCGGGCAGCAGTACTTC	CASSATSGQQYF
TRBD2	-	TRBV4-1	TRBJ2-5	TGCGCCAGCAGCCTGGCAGGACTAGCAGGAGAGACCCAGTACTTC	CASSLAGLAGETQYF
-	few	TRBV9	TRBJ1-2	TGTGCCAGCAGCGTTGAAGTTACAGGGTATGGCTACACCTTC	CASSVEVTGYGYTF
-	-	TRBV5-1	TRBJ2-5	TGCGCCAGCAGCTTGGGTCGCAGGGGACGGGAGACCCAGTACTTC	CASSLGRRGRETQYF
TRBD2	-	TRBV5-5	TRBJ2-7	TGTGCCAGCAGCTTAGCGGGAGAAGGCAGGAGGAACTTC	CASSLAGEGRRNF
TRBD1	-	TRBV18	TRBJ1-1	TGTGCCAGCTCGCCCTCTCAGGGGGCGTTCACTGAAGCTTTCTTT	CASSPSQGAFTEAFF